This paragraph reports one TCR beta chain. What this receptor recognizes is not known. The sample holds no much larger clone one base away, and base qualities are not on file. Libraries were prepared through 5' RACE. Sequencer: NextSeq 500. To correct for sequencing error and PCR bias, the TCR library protocol tagged individual cDNA molecules with unique molecular identifiers. Both TCR alpha and beta chains were sequenced, and tight co-correlation was observed between alpha and beta sequence abundances in each sample. Concerning the study's data processing: Decombinator V4 was used to annotate TCR sequences for V gene, J gene and CDR3. TCRs were defined as expanded if a significant change between any two time points was detected under a Poisson model with p below 0.0001. Abundances of TCRs were expressed as counts per million after normalisation to the total number of TCRs sequenced in each sample. A search of VDJdb, accessed on 1 November 2021, was run for TCRs annotated to CMV, EBV and SARS-CoV-2, with TCRs annotated for multiple antigens excluded. Using fastp at Q25 and MiXCR, TCRdb reprocessed the public reads and kept productive beta chains. Entries are consolidated by CDR3 protein sequence, retaining the most common genes and DNA. The V and J calls and clone size come from TCRdb's table, not from the authors' own analysis. The sample table shows 55,000 or so distinct CDR3 sequences, and roughly 12% are seen once. The top ten hold more than 8.5% of the sample.

A case-control design nested within a healthcare worker cohort in London, UK, was used, with weekly nasopharyngeal swab PCR tests and blood sampling performed. Healthcare workers were recruited between 23 and 31 March 2020, during the week of the UK lockdown, and were followed weekly for up to about 15 weeks. This specimen comes from a study of early T cells in non-severe SARS-CoV-2 infection (dated by TCRdb to the early 2020s). Turning to the overall study: Because TCR sequencing was done on bulk RNA from unsorted whole blood, the alpha and beta chains could not be paired.

Study-wide conclusions, independent of this receptor: VDJdb matching was skewed toward anti-spike CD8 responses and likely underestimated virus-specific expansions by missing private and CD4 specificities.

The receptor was derived from an adult who was a healthcare worker with PCR-confirmed SARS-CoV-2 infection or an uninfected control (not recorded which). The sequencing sample was made of whole blood.

The DNA is as follows: TGTGCCAGCACCCAAGGAGGGGTAAGCACAGATACGCAGTATTTT. It codes for CASTQGGVSTDTQYF. The rearrangement joined TRBV5-4 to TRBJ2-3, with TRBD2 perhaps the D gene, on 6 matching bases. V is shortened by 6 bases, J by 0 bases, and the region joining them spans 14 bases. Including cysteine and phenylalanine, the CDR3 has 15 amino acids. CDR3 DNA only is kept here, 45 bases in frame from base 1. From the germline V gene (reference sequence), CDR1 is SGHNT and CDR2 is YYREEE.